The rows below give T cell receptor beta chains drawn from one sample of a study of T cell responses to AZD1222 COVID-19 vaccine. The method was immunoSEQ multiplex PCR; TCRdb's version includes in-frame clones alone and lacks a portion of them. The sample lists fewer than 200,000 clones, 90% occurring once. The source was peripheral blood, collected on day 0 of AZD1222 vaccination. The receptors originated from an adult in good health. The CDR3 runs from the conserved cysteine through the conserved F or W. Fields, in order: CDR3 DNA, CDR3 protein, J gene, V gene, clone size, D gene. A D gene is named only where the DNA matches it firmly. For some rows the clone size is stated as once, few or many, or as a class when expanded; others skip it.

TGCGCCAGCAGCATAACGGGGGGGCCTGCAGATACGCAGTATTTT,CASSITGGPADTQYF,TRBJ2-3,TRBV5-1,-,TRBD2
TGTGCCAGCAGCGTAGCTGGGACAGGGGGCGCCGAGCAGTACTTC,CASSVAGTGGAEQYF,TRBJ2-7,TRBV9,-,TRBD1
TGTGCCAGCACCGTCAACGGGAGGGGCACTGAAGCTTTCTTT,CASTVNGRGTEAFF,TRBJ1-1,TRBV6-5,once,-
TGCGCCAGCAGCTTGGGACAGGGGGCGGAGGGCTACACCTTC,CASSLGQGAEGYTF,TRBJ1-2,TRBV5-1,once,TRBD1
TGCACCAGCAGCCAAGATCTGGGGTCCGGGCTTCAAAAGTACAATGAGCAGTTCTTC,CTSSQDLGSGLQKYNEQFF,TRBJ2-1,TRBV1,once,-
TGTGCCAGCAGTTCTGTCGGGACTAGCGGGAGGGCCGTTGAGCAGTACTTC,CASSSVGTSGRAVEQYF,TRBJ2-7,TRBV28,-,TRBD2
TGCAGTGCTAGTCCCCCGGGCTATGGCTACACCTTC,CSASPPGYGYTF,TRBJ1-2,TRBV20-1,-,-
TGTGCCATCAGTGAGCCTGAGACCGCTTACTATGGCTACACCTTC,CAISEPETAYYGYTF,TRBJ1-2,TRBV10-3,once,-
TGTGCCAGCAGTGAAGGCGCAGGGGTTGGGTATGGCTACACCTTC,CASSEGAGVGYGYTF,TRBJ1-2,TRBV2,-,-
TGTGCCAGTAGTATAGACTCGCAGCGGGTGGGACTAGCGGATTCCCCCTACAATGAGCAGTTCTTC,CASSIDSQRVGLADSPYNEQFF,TRBJ2-1,TRBV19,few,TRBD2
TGTGCCTGGAGTTCCGGGGGGAGCACCATATATTTT,CAWSSGGSTIYF,TRBJ1-3,TRBV30,-,-
TGTGCCAGCTCATCAGGGACTAGCGGGAGACCCAATGAGCAGTTCTTC,CASSSGTSGRPNEQFF,TRBJ2-1,TRBV18,-,TRBD2
TGTGCCAGCAGCCTGGAGGCGTCCTACAATGAGCAGTTCTTC,CASSLEASYNEQFF,TRBJ2-1,TRBV11-1,few,-
TGCGCCAGCAGCTCCACTAGCGGGGGGGCGACAGATACGCAGTATTTT,CASSSTSGGATDTQYF,TRBJ2-3,TRBV5-1,once,TRBD2
TGTGCCAGCAGTGAAGAGATGGGGGGCGAGACCCAGTACTTC,CASSEEMGGETQYF,TRBJ2-5,TRBV2,-,-
TGTGCCAGCAGTTTAATAGGGGGCTCTGGAAACACCATATATTTT,CASSLIGGSGNTIYF,TRBJ1-3,TRBV28,-,-
TGTGCCAGGCGGGAAGCAGGTTGTAATGAAAAACTGTTTTTT,CARREAGCNEKLFF,TRBJ1-4,TRBV5-3,-,-
TGTGCCAGCAGATCCCCTCTCGGCGGGGAGCTGTTTTTT,CASRSPLGGELFF,TRBJ2-2,TRBV6-5,-,-
TGTGCCTCCCCTTCCATTGGGGTTGGCTACACCTTC,CASPSIGVGYTF,TRBJ1-2,TRBV30,once,-
TGTGCCAGCAGTTCGGGACAGGGGGCCTACTATGGCTACACCTTC,CASSSGQGAYYGYTF,TRBJ1-2,TRBV6-5,-,TRBD1
TGTGCCAGCAGTTTAACCCCTGACAGTTCCTACGAGCAGTACTTC,CASSLTPDSSYEQYF,TRBJ2-7,TRBV27,-,-
TGTGCCAGCCTCCGGGCCGCCGTAGAGACCCAGTACTTC,CASLRAAVETQYF,TRBJ2-5,TRBV6-5,-,-